The 2 T cell receptor beta chains below all came from one sample that was sequenced in a study of T cell responses to AZD1222 COVID-19 vaccine. TCRdb keeps only in-frame clones here, not all; method: immunoSEQ multiplex PCR. The sample lists 120,000 to 150,000 clones, more than 80% occurring once. This sample comprised peripheral blood, obtained 28 days after the second dose of the MenACWY control vaccine. These receptors were collected from an adult who received the MenACWY meningococcal vaccine as a control.

The V call is TRBV19, the J call TRBJ1-1; D unresolved. The CDR3 has 13 amino acids. The V end lost 4 bases, the J end lost 1 base, and 7 bases lay between the germline ends. Germline V lookup: CDR1 LNHDA, CDR2 SQIVND (reference sequence). CDR3 loop: CASSKVTNTEAFF. The CDR3 DNA reads TGTGCCAGTAGTAAAGTTACGAACACTGAAGCTTTCTTT.

The chain joins TRBV4-3 to TRBJ2-3; TRBD2 agrees at 10 bases. This CDR3 contains 14 residues. Looked up from germline, CDR1 is LGHNA and CDR2 is YSLEER. The J segment lost 14 bases and the V segment lost 4 bases, leaving 12 bases of the junction unmatched. CDR3 region: CASSRQRTSGTPYF. DNA of the CDR3: TGCGCCAGCAGCCGGCAAAGGACTAGCGGTACCCCGTATTTT.